Shown below are 24 T cell receptor beta chains from a single sample sequenced in a study of vaccination and CD4 T cells after COVID-19. The treatment here: roughly ten-day PBMC culture with coronavirus spike peptide pools or control peptides (ViraFEST assay). At the Johns Hopkins FTIC core, DNA taken from cultured CD4+ T cells was sequenced by way of the Oncomine TCR Beta short-read assay. TCRdb ran MiXCR on the PCR reads and lists one entry per CDR3 protein. The sample consists of 20,000 or so distinct CDR3 sequences, around a quarter of them appearing once. For these receptors, no antigen is known. The sequenced sample was cultured CD4+ T cells from blood. The receptors shown here come from a human donor with COVID-19.

This clonotype was recorded a few times. V usage is TRBV6-1 and J usage is TRBJ1-2; a possible D gene is TRBD1 (6 bases). The V end was cut by 5 bases, the J end by 2 bases, with 15 bases between. The CDR3 sequence is 15 residues long. Germline V gene lookup returns CDR1 MNHNS and CDR2 SASEGT. The CDR3 bases are TGTGCCAGCAGTCACACACAGGGTGCGAACTATGGCTACACCTTC. This gives the protein CASSHTQGANYGYTF.

The rearrangement uses TRBV15 and TRBJ1-6; maybe TRBD1 (5 bases). V was cut by 3 bases and J by 14 bases, with 23 bases left in between. CDR1 is LNHNV and CDR2 is YYDKDF in the germline V gene (reference sequence). This CDR3 has 16 residues. CDR3 amino acids: CATSSDLAAGLLSLHF. In nucleotides, the CDR3 is TGTGCCACCAGCAGTGATCTGGCAGCGGGGCTTTTGTCCCTCCACTTT.

By sample share, this clonotype is medium-sized. DNA of the CDR3: TGTGCCACCAGTGACAGGGGGCTTGGTGGCTACACCTTC. It is translated as CATSDRGLGGYTF. The V and J genes are TRBV24-1 and TRBJ1-2, with 8 bases aligning to TRBD1. CDR3 length equals 13 residues. CDR1 is KGHDR and CDR2 is SFDVKD in the germline V gene. The ends lost 4 bases at V and 7 bases at J; junction bases unmatched: 4.

This clonotype was counted between two and nine times. This chain connects TRBV7-3 to TRBJ1-1; D is undetermined. V gave up 5 bases and J gave up 6 bases, with 13 bases separating them. Germline loops: CDR1 SGHTA, CDR2 FQGTGA. The CDR3 runs to 13 residues. DNA for the CDR3: TGTGCCAGCAGCCCCGGAGCCATTTCTGAAGCTTTCTTT. Its translation is CASSPGAISEAFF.

The chain carries TRBV19 and TRBJ1-1; D unresolved. V was trimmed by 7 bases and J by 0 bases, leaving 6 bases between them. The length of the CDR3 is 12 residues. In germline, CDR1 is LNHDA, CDR2 SQIVND (reference sequence). The CDR3 DNA reads TGTGCCAGTAACGGGATGAACACTGAAGCTTTCTTT. This codes for CASNGMNTEAFF.

The chain is built from TRBV9 and TRBJ2-5, with a weak D call TRBD1 (5 bases). Trimming left V 1 base short and J 2 bases short, with 9 bases between. The V gene's germline CDR1 is SGDLS and CDR2 YYNGEE. This CDR3 contains 14 residues. The CDR3 region has the DNA TGTGCCAGCAGCGTAAGACAGACTCAAGAGACCCAGTACTTC. Translating it yields CASSVRQTQETQYF.

V gene TRBV7-2 combines with J gene TRBJ2-1; 8 bases are shared with TRBD2. The CDR3 spans 15 residues. The J segment lost 4 bases and the V segment lost 7 bases, leaving 9 bases of the junction unmatched. Germline CDR1 reads SGHTA; CDR2 reads FQGNSA. CDR3 in DNA: TGTGCCAGCAAGAAGACTAGCGACGTTTACAATGAGCAGTTCTTC. It codes for CASKKTSDVYNEQFF.

V usage is TRBV28 and J usage is TRBJ1-4; D remains ambiguous. V was pared by 4 bases and J by 5 bases, with 20 bases between. CDR3 size: 17 residues. Per the germline V gene, CDR1 is MDHEN and CDR2 is SYDVKM. This CDR3 is CASSSYPGATANEKLFF. The CDR3 DNA reads as TGTGCCAGCAGTTCCTATCCGGGCGCAACAGCGAATGAAAAACTGTTTTTT.

The sample holds a few counts of this clonotype. The chain is built from TRBV6-1 and TRBJ2-5; D tentatively fits TRBD1 or TRBD2 (5 bases each). CDR1 is MNHNS, CDR2 SASEGT, per germline. Trimming pared 6 bases from V and 4 bases from J, leaving 9 bases between. The CDR3 has 12 amino acids. The CDR3 here is CASRGPAETQYF. DNA of the CDR3: TGTGCCAGCAGGGGACCGGCAGAGACCCAGTACTTC.

The chain combines TRBV5-1 with TRBJ2-3; D possibly corresponds to TRBD2 (6 bases). The CDR3 has 15 amino acids. Germline-derived CDR1 and CDR2 are SGHRS and YFSETQ. V dropped 0 bases and J dropped 4 bases, with 12 bases sitting between them. CDR3 region: CASSLDVGGPDTQYF. The CDR3 nucleotides are TGCGCCAGCAGCTTGGATGTCGGGGGACCAGATACGCAGTATTTT.

This clonotype was counted only a few times. This chain joins TRBV6-1 and TRBJ1-1; no firm D call. The ends were cut back, 6 bases at V and 1 base at J, with 15 bases in the middle. The CDR3 covers 15 residues. The germline CDR1 and CDR2 sequences are MNHNS and SASEGT. This CDR3 is CASRKGYARNTEAFF. CDR3 nucleotide sequence: TGTGCCAGCAGAAAGGGTTACGCAAGGAACACTGAAGCTTTCTTT.

This clonotype was counted only a few times. The chain is built from TRBV20-1 and TRBJ1-1; TRBD1 might be the D (6 bases). The CDR3 length is 15 residues. Germline CDR1 reads DFQATT; CDR2 reads SNEGSKA (reference sequence). Between the trimmed V and J ends, which lost 2 bases and 6 bases, there was a span of 19 bases. The CDR3 coding sequence is TGCAGTGCTAGATCTCGCGGGGGGCAAAAATCTGAAGCTTTCTTT. This codes for CSARSRGGQKSEAFF.

The chain joins TRBV7-2 to TRBJ2-7; the match to TRBD1 covers 10 bases. J gave up 10 bases and V 4 bases, and 7 bases lay outside the gene matches. Germline CDR1 SGHTA, CDR2 FQGNSA. This CDR3 is built from 13 residues. The CDR3 here is CASSSWDRGPQYF. CDR3 nucleotide sequence: TGTGCCAGCAGCTCTTGGGACAGGGGCCCACAGTACTTC.

By proportion, this clonotype is medium-sized. The V and J genes are TRBV30 and TRBJ1-2; D remains unclear. Trimming removed 0 bases at V and 5 bases at J, with 13 bases between. The germline V gene has CDR1 GTSNPN and CDR2 SVGIG (reference sequence). The CDR3 has 14 residues. The CDR3: CAWSVSRGQYGYTF. The DNA of the CDR3 is TGTGCCTGGAGTGTAAGCCGCGGCCAATATGGCTACACCTTC.

This clonotype is termed medium-sized (0.01 to 0.1%). The chain has TRBV6-5 and TRBJ1-2, with 10 bases identical to TRBD1. The V and J ends lost 0 bases and 5 bases, in that order; junction bases with no gene match: 3. Germline V gene data show CDR1 as MNHEY and CDR2 as SVGAGI. This CDR3 has 15 residues. The CDR3 loop reads CASSYSTGGPYGYTF. CDR3 nucleotides: TGTGCCAGCAGTTACTCGACAGGGGGCCCTTATGGCTACACCTTC.

This clonotype was observed once. The CDR3 region has the DNA TGTGCCGGCAAGGCAGGGACGAACAATCAGCCCCAGCATTTT. This sequence encodes CAGKAGTNNQPQHF. The chain is built from TRBV2 and TRBJ1-5, with a possible D match to TRBD1 (5 bases). CDR1 is SNHLY, CDR2 FYNNEI, per germline. The V gene lost 11 bases and the J gene lost 3 bases, with 17 bases spanning the gap. This CDR3 is built from 14 residues.

In its sample, this clonotype ranks as medium-sized (0.01 to 0.1%). V usage is TRBV20-1 and J usage is TRBJ1-5; a possible D gene is TRBD1 (5 bases). Germline-derived CDR1 and CDR2 are DFQATT and SNEGSKA (reference sequence). CDR3 size: 14 residues. Trimming stripped 0 bases from V and 6 bases from J, with 12 bases between. CDR3 region: CSARDRRGPQPQHF. CDR3 nucleotides: TGCAGTGCTAGAGATCGAAGGGGACCTCAGCCCCAGCATTTT.

The genes are TRBV5-1 and TRBJ2-5, with 12 positions matching TRBD2. V was pared by 4 bases and J by 5 bases, with 9 bases of the junction left unmatched. CDR1 is SGHRS and CDR2 is YFSETQ in the germline V gene. The CDR3 consists of 16 residues. This chain's CDR3 is CASSRTSGDYMETQYF. Here the CDR3 DNA reads TGCGCCAGCAGCAGGACTAGCGGGGACTATATGGAGACCCAGTACTTC.

This clonotype was detected a few times. The J gene is TRBJ2-6, the V gene TRBV12-3 or TRBV12-4; a possible D gene is TRBD1 (5 bases). The CDR3 is made up of 15 amino acids. V was shortened by 8 bases and J by 0 bases, with 11 bases between the two germline ends. CDR3 sequence (DNA): TGTGCCAGCGGGCGGACACTCTCTGGGGCCAACGTCCTGACTTTC. This sequence encodes CASGRTLSGANVLTF.

The chain recombines TRBV6-1 with TRBJ2-5, with D maybe TRBD2 (6 bases). CDR1 is MNHNS, CDR2 SASEGT, per germline. The CDR3 totals 13 residues. Trimming removed 6 bases at V and 6 bases at J, with 14 bases between. In nucleotides, the CDR3 is TGTGCCAGCAGGCCGCGGGGTTCGCAGACCCAGTACTTC. This translates into CASRPRGSQTQYF.

The CDR3 loop reads CASSHREGRETQYF. As DNA, the CDR3 is TGTGCCAGCAGTCACAGGGAAGGACGGGAGACCCAGTACTTC. The chain recombines TRBV6-1 with TRBJ2-5; the D gene is possibly TRBD1 (6 bases). The CDR3 has 14 amino acids. V lost 5 bases and J lost 5, with 15 bases in between. Germline loops: CDR1 MNHNS, CDR2 SASEGT.

This clonotype was recorded a few times. This sequence joins TRBV6-1 and TRBJ2-5; D might be TRBD1 or TRBD2, each matching 6 bases. Trimming left V 7 bases short and J 5 bases short, with 11 bases between. Germline V lookup: CDR1 MNHNS, CDR2 SASEGT. CDR3 length: 12 residues. In DNA form, the CDR3 reads TGTGCCAGCATCGAAGGGGGGGAGACCCAGTACTTC. It encodes CASIEGGETQYF.

CDR3: CASRRGLAGQPNTGELFF. CDR3 in DNA: TGTGCCAGCAGACGCGGACTAGCGGGGCAACCGAACACCGGGGAGCTGTTTTTT. The genes are TRBV12-3 or TRBV12-4 and TRBJ2-2; 12 bases match TRBD2. This CDR3 contains 18 residues. V lost 6 bases and J lost 0; bases outside the gene matches: 8.

V usage is TRBV18 and J usage is TRBJ2-2; D uncertain. The CDR3 contains 13 residues. V lost 2 bases and J lost 8, with 9 bases in between. Germline V lookup: CDR1 KGHSH, CDR2 LQKENI. The chain's CDR3 is CASSPLTRGELFF. DNA for the CDR3: TGTGCCAGCTCACCATTGACCAGGGGGGAGCTGTTTTTT.